Here is one TCR beta chain with its context. It has no known antigen specificity. No much larger clonotype is one base removed from it; base qualities were not supplied. At one collaborating source in Seattle, patients were enrolled during active infection and were followed longitudinally through the course of disease. The collaborating institutions used their own protocols to collect whole blood in K2EDTA tubes. For TCRbeta analysis, collaborators shipped samples in one of three forms: frozen whole blood, isolated PBMCs, or DNA extracted from either of those sample types. These data belong to a study of blood T cell repertoires in COVID-19 (dated by TCRdb to about 2020). Turning to the overall study: The collaborator samples originated in the United States, Italy and Spain and spanned the acute and convalescent phases of COVID-19. The prospective study material was composed of cDNA or gDNA derived from T cells, B-cell-depleted T cells, or PBMCs. Deeply sampled blood TCRbeta repertoires from subjects exposed to, actively infected with, or recovered from COVID-19 were included in the dataset. The repertoires were released in a freely available public database meant as a resource for research on the immune response to SARS-CoV-2. Samples were obtained from the ongoing ImmuneRACE study (first 160 participants) and from 1,254 subjects provided by 6 global collaborators. Sample metadata almost always included a de-identified subject ID, COVID-19 status, age in years and sex. Where available, HLA class I and class II types were obtained from metadata supplied by the sample provider rather than from assay-based typing. On the study overall, not on this receptor specifically: Clinical and demographic metadata were provided uncurated, with the amount varying by source and participant.

TCRbeta CDR3 regions were amplified from genomic DNA by means of the immunoSEQ Assay, a bias-controlled multiplex PCR. Per the original workflow: The number of nucleated cells in each sample was estimated from the amplification of reference gene primers within the assay. Sequence reads were collapsed and filtered to measure the absolute abundance of every unique TCRbeta CDR3 rearrangement. Productive Simpson clonality was computed per sample as the square root of Simpson's diversity index over productive rearrangements. TCRdb carries this immuneACCESS record with in-frame sequences only. Its versions omit some clonotypes, under half of them owing to an unresolved V gene in the studies checked, with the rest unexplained. V, J and clone size are taken as reported in that table, and D and trimming were inferred from the DNA itself. This sample has some 200,000 clones in its table, and around 80% of those were observed once. In total, the top ten clones hold over 9.5% of the sample.

The germline V gene provides CDR1 MDHEN and CDR2 SYDVKM. The CDR3, cysteine through phenylalanine, is 17 amino acids long. Left in the record is the CDR3 DNA by itself, 51 bases read in frame from the first base. Trimming removed 6 bases from V and 5 bases from J; the gene matches leave 15 bases unexplained. In this chain, TRBV28 is recombined with TRBJ2-5, with 10 junctional bases fitting TRBD2. The TCR comes from a woman of 80 years or more with COVID-19, enrolled during active disease. The sample was peripheral blood. In nucleotide form, the sequence is TGTGCCAGCAGCCCCCTCGCTTCAGCGGGGGGGCGGGAGACCCAGTACTTC. It encodes CASSPLASAGGRETQYF.